Listed here are 22 T cell receptor beta chains from one sample, sequenced in a study of blood T cell repertoires in COVID-19. The repertoire was sequenced with immunoSEQ multiplex PCR; TCRdb's copy has only in-frame clones and lacks some. The sample holds over 200,000 clones; less than 90% are singletons and the top ten take roughly 0.7%. Sequences were obtained from peripheral blood. The receptors originated from a middle-aged man with acute or convalescent COVID-19.

The chain has TRBV6-5 and TRBJ1-1, with 9 bases identical to TRBD1. Germline CDR1 MNHEY, CDR2 SVGAGI. This CDR3 has 14 amino acids. The J segment lost 6 bases and the V segment lost 6 bases, leaving 8 bases of the junction unmatched. CDR3 sequence: CASSYRGRYPEAFF. The CDR3 nucleotides read TGTGCCAGCAGCTACAGGGGGCGCTACCCTGAAGCTTTCTTT.

In its sample, this clone was seen a few times. The rearrangement uses TRBV2 and TRBJ1-2, with 11 bases matching TRBD1. The V and J ends lost 6 bases and 8 bases, in that order; junction bases with no gene match: 8. Germline V gene sequence: CDR1 SNHLY, CDR2 FYNNEI. This CDR3 comprises 14 residues. CDR3 sequence (DNA): TGTGCCAGCAGCGTAGGACAGGGGGCCGGGGGCTACACCTTC. Translation: CASSVGQGAGGYTF.

The chain joins TRBV6-6 to TRBJ2-1; 14 bases line up with TRBD2. This CDR3 contains 14 residues. J was trimmed by 6 bases and V by 6 bases; bases with no gene match: 1. Germline CDR1 and CDR2: MNHNY and SVGAGI (reference sequence). In DNA, the CDR3 is TGTGCCAGCAGGGGGACTAGCGGGAGCAATGAGCAGTTCTTC. Encoded protein: CASRGTSGSNEQFF.

This clone was counted a single time. The chain links TRBV18 to TRBJ2-7, with TRBD1 identical over 10 bases. The CDR3 covers 14 residues. V was clipped by 5 bases and J by 3 bases; unmatched bases: 4. Germline V gene lookup returns CDR1 KGHSH and CDR2 LQKENI. As DNA, the CDR3 is TGTGCCAGCTCAGGGGACAGGGGTTACTACGAGCAGTACTTC. Translated: CASSGDRGYYEQYF.

This sequence joins TRBV27 and TRBJ1-2, with a possible D match to TRBD1 (6 bases). CDR3 length: 13 amino acids. CDR1 and CDR2 (germline): MNHEY, SMNVEV (reference sequence). V lost 4 bases and J 4 bases, leaving 10 bases between the germline ends. This chain's CDR3 is CASSSDRFYGYTF. The CDR3 DNA reads as TGTGCCAGCAGTTCTGACAGGTTCTATGGCTACACCTTC.

CDR3 DNA: TGTGCCAGCAGCCGACTAGCTGCCATGACGGATGAGCAGTTCTTC. It codes for CASSRLAAMTDEQFF. The V and J genes are TRBV7-9 and TRBJ2-1; the match to TRBD2 covers 7 bases. Germline V gene lookup returns CDR1 SEHNR and CDR2 FQNEAQ (reference sequence). V gave up 5 bases and J gave up 8 bases; unmatched junction bases: 12. CDR3 length equals 15 residues.

The chain joins TRBV27 to TRBJ1-6; 9 bases line up with TRBD1. The CDR3 runs to 16 residues. The trim removed 4 bases at V and 5 bases at J, leaving 6 bases unmatched. CDR1 and CDR2 from the germline V gene are MNHEY and SMNVEV (reference sequence). As DNA, the CDR3 is TGTGCCAGCAGTTCCCGGGACAGGGCCGATAATTCACCCCTCCACTTT. Protein sequence: CASSSRDRADNSPLHF.

The V call is TRBV7-2, the J call TRBJ2-1, with 8 bases that match TRBD1. This CDR3 comprises 14 residues. V lost 5 bases, J lost 8 bases, and 8 bases stayed unmatched. Germline CDR1 reads SGHTA; CDR2 reads FQGNSA. The CDR3 protein is CASSPPGQVYEQFF. DNA for the CDR3: TGTGCCAGCAGCCCGCCGGGACAGGTGTATGAGCAGTTCTTC.

V gene TRBV28 combines with J gene TRBJ1-2, with a weak D call TRBD1 (6 bases). This CDR3 is built from 15 residues. Trimming took 2 bases from V and 8 from J, leaving 18 bases between them. CDR1 and CDR2 (germline): MDHEN, SYDVKM. The CDR3 coding sequence is TGTGCCAGCAGTTTAAGGGGGTACCCACTAGGCGGCTACACCTTC. Translating gives CASSLRGYPLGGYTF.

In DNA, the CDR3 is TGTGCCAGCAGCTCCGACAGGGTCTCAACGGGCTACAATGAGCAGTTCTTC. Amino acids: CASSSDRVSTGYNEQFF. This rearrangement joins TRBV7-9 to TRBJ2-1; 7 positions agree with TRBD1. V was pared by 4 bases and J by 3 bases, with 12 bases of the junction left unmatched. Germline V gene data show CDR1 as SEHNR and CDR2 as FQNEAQ (reference sequence). The CDR3 length is 17 residues.

The V gene is TRBV5-1, the J gene TRBJ1-6, with D possibly TRBD1 on 6 matching bases. Trimming took off 4 bases at V and 11 bases at J, with 13 bases between the two ends. The CDR3 totals 13 residues. CDR1 and CDR2 from the germline V gene are SGHRS and YFSETQ. In DNA form, the CDR3 reads TGCGCCAGCAGCCCCGCTGACAGGACACCCCTCCACTTT. Its translation: CASSPADRTPLHF.

The chain uses TRBV30 and TRBJ2-3, with D maybe TRBD2 (6 bases). CDR1 GTSNPN and CDR2 SVGIG come from the germline V gene (reference sequence). V shed 3 bases and J shed 6 bases, with 19 bases lying between them. The CDR3 totals 15 residues. CDR3 protein: CAWRAGRAQMDTQYF. The CDR3 region has the DNA TGTGCCTGGAGAGCGGGCAGGGCCCAAATGGATACGCAGTATTTT.

This chain links TRBV3-1 (or the pseudogene TRBV3-2) with TRBJ1-2, with TRBD1 identical over 11 bases. V lost 4 bases to trimming and J lost 13 bases; unmatched junction nucleotides: 11. Germline CDR1 and CDR2: LGHDT and YNNKEL (reference sequence). The CDR3 covers 14 residues. The CDR3 bases are TGTGCCAGCAGCCCATCCCGGACAGGGGGCCTCGGCACCTTC. Its protein product is CASSPSRTGGLGTF.

Here the CDR3 reads CASSQYGGVYGYTF. In DNA, the CDR3 is TGCGCCAGCAGCCAATATGGCGGGGTCTATGGCTACACCTTC. V and J are TRBV4-1 and TRBJ1-2; no clear D gene. CDR3 length equals 14 residues. V was cut by 2 bases and J by 4 bases, with 11 bases left in between. CDR1 is MGHRA and CDR2 is YSYEKL in the germline V gene.

This clone was picked up one time. The CDR3 region has the DNA TGTGCCAGCAGCTTACTGACAGACACTGAAGCTTTCTTT. It codes for CASSLLTDTEAFF. The V and J genes are TRBV7-9 and TRBJ1-1, with TRBD1 as a possible D gene (5 bases). The CDR3 covers 13 residues. Germline V CDR1 and CDR2: SEHNR, FQNEAQ (reference sequence). V lost 2 bases and J lost 3, with 7 bases in between.

V is TRBV20-1 and J is TRBJ1-1, with unresolved D. The germline V gene has CDR1 DFQATT and CDR2 SNEGSKA (reference sequence). The germline V and J ends were trimmed by 3 bases and 0 bases, with 5 bases remaining between them. This CDR3 contains 12 residues. The CDR3, as DNA: TGCAGTGCTAGTTGGCTGAACACTGAAGCTTTCTTT. Residues: CSASWLNTEAFF.

This clone was counted between two and nine times. The V gene is TRBV6-5, the J gene TRBJ2-2; D gene unclear. Germline V gene data show CDR1 as MNHEY and CDR2 as SVGAGI. The CDR3 runs 14 residues. V dropped 2 bases and J dropped 13 bases, with 17 bases sitting between them. The CDR3 is CASSYGQALNRLFF. DNA for the CDR3: TGTGCCAGCAGTTACGGGCAGGCGCTTAACAGGCTGTTTTTT.

The chain carries TRBV6-2 or TRBV6-3 and TRBJ2-7, with 9 bases lining up with TRBD1. Germline V lookup: CDR1 MNHEY, CDR2 SVGEGT. V shed 5 bases, J shed 4 bases, and the junction held 9 bases outside the gene matches. The CDR3 loop spans 15 amino acids. CDR3 nucleotide sequence: TGTGCCAGCAGTGGGATCGGACAGGGGTGGTACGAGCAGTACTTC. Amino acid sequence: CASSGIGQGWYEQYF.

This clone has more than one count but fewer than ten. This chain joins TRBV19 and TRBJ2-5; TRBD1 matches at 7 bases. V shed 3 bases, J shed 4 bases, and the junction held 8 bases outside the gene matches. The CDR3 has 15 amino acids. The V gene's germline CDR1 is LNHDA and CDR2 SQIVND (reference sequence). In DNA, the CDR3 is TGTGCCAGTAGTATTGCCTTTACAGGGGCAGAGACCCAGTACTTC. Protein sequence: CASSIAFTGAETQYF.

The chain carries TRBV4-1 and TRBJ2-7; 13 nucleotides agree with TRBD2. The germline gives CDR1 MGHRA, CDR2 YSYEKL. The V and J ends lost 1 base and 7 bases, in that order; junction bases with no gene match: 7. The CDR3 is 16 amino acids. CDR3 sequence (DNA): TGCGCCAGCAGCCAAGTCGGACTAGCGGGAGAAGAAGAGCAGTACTTC. This translates into CASSQVGLAGEEEQYF.

The CDR3 DNA reads as TGTGCCACCAGTGATTTGGAGGGCACCCATGGCTACACCTTC. Its protein is CATSDLEGTHGYTF. The chain recombines TRBV24-1 with TRBJ1-2; D remains unclear. Trimming cost V 0 bases and J 6 bases, with 10 bases left between them. Germline V lookup: CDR1 KGHDR, CDR2 SFDVKD. The CDR3 length is 14 residues.

This chain joins TRBV2 and TRBJ1-1; D is unclear. Looked up from germline, CDR1 is SNHLY and CDR2 is FYNNEI. CDR3 size: 15 residues. With 3 bases removed from V and 0 bases from J, the gap between germline ends came to 11 bases. The CDR3 coding sequence is TGTGCCAGCAGTGATCATGGGAGGGTGAACACTGAAGCTTTCTTT. Translation gives CASSDHGRVNTEAFF.